Each of the 26 T cell receptor beta chains below was sequenced from the same sample in a study of cytomegalovirus exposure and HLA in healthy donors. In the PCR, 60 Vbeta and 13 Jbeta primers were used. The method was immunoSEQ multiplex PCR; TCRdb's version includes in-frame clones alone and lacks a portion of them. The repertoire holds under 95,000 clones, with 60% to 85% as singletons. Specimen: PBMCs. The source is a young man in good health and CMV-seropositive.

The J gene is TRBJ2-5, the V gene TRBV7-9; TRBD2 agrees at 7 bases. The V and J ends lost 5 bases and 5 bases, in that order; junction bases with no gene match: 8. The CDR3 has 14 residues. Germline CDR1 SEHNR, CDR2 FQNEAQ (reference sequence). CDR3 DNA sequence: TGTGCCAGCAGCCTTTGGGGACTAAGGGAGACCCAGTACTTC. Translation: CASSLWGLRETQYF.

V is TRBV5-1 and J is TRBJ2-7, with D perhaps matching TRBD1 (6 bases). CDR3 length equals 14 residues. Trimming cost V 2 bases and J 5 bases, with 14 bases left between them. The germline CDR1 and CDR2 sequences are SGHRS and YFSETQ. The CDR3 nucleotides read TGCGCCAGCAGCTTCCAGGGACATTCGGACGAGCAGTACTTC. Protein sequence: CASSFQGHSDEQYF. The complete variable domain, with remaining parts taken from reference TRBV5-1 and TRBJ2-7, reads KAGVTQTPRYLIKTRGQQVTLSCSPISGHRSVSWYQQTPGQGLQFLFEYFSETQRNKGNFPGRFSGRQFSNSRSEMNVSTLELGDSALYLCASSFQGHSDEQYFGPGTRLTVT.

This sequence joins TRBV10-3 and TRBJ2-7, with D perhaps matching TRBD2 (6 bases). Germline CDR1 ENHRY, CDR2 SYGVKD. The CDR3 is 15 residues long. Trimming left V 6 bases short and J 1 base short, with 16 bases between. CDR3: CAIRPWGVKSYEQYF. CDR3 in DNA: TGTGCCATCAGGCCTTGGGGGGTAAAGTCCTACGAGCAGTACTTC.

This clone was seen a single time. The chain is built from TRBV7-2 and TRBJ1-5, with a possible D match to TRBD1 (6 bases). This CDR3 comprises 15 residues. Germline assignment: CDR1 SGHTA and CDR2 FQGNSA. Trimming shortened V by 4 bases and J by 0 bases, and 10 bases separated the two germline ends. The CDR3 region has the DNA TGTGCCAGCAGCTCCGGGGGGGCTAGCAATCAGCCCCAGCATTTT. It codes for CASSSGGASNQPQHF.

The gene calls are TRBV28 and TRBJ2-1; TRBD2 might be the D (5 bases). The V end lost 7 bases, the J end lost 4 bases, and 20 bases lay between the germline ends. Germline CDR1 reads MDHEN; CDR2 reads SYDVKM. The CDR3 contains 16 residues. The CDR3 DNA sequence: TGTGCCAGCATCCAACCTCGAACTAGTATGTACAATGAGCAGTTCTTC. This sequence encodes CASIQPRTSMYNEQFF.

This clone was counted a few times. The chain uses TRBV28 and TRBJ1-5, with D perhaps TRBD1 (6 bases). Trimming took 3 bases from V and 7 from J, leaving 19 bases between them. Germline V gives CDR1 MDHEN, CDR2 SYDVKM. CDR3 length equals 16 residues. The DNA for the CDR3 is TGTGCCAGCAGTTTTAGGGCCACGGGGGGCTACCAGCCCCAGCATTTT. It encodes CASSFRATGGYQPQHF.

The J gene is TRBJ2-5, the V gene TRBV7-9; possible D gene TRBD1, 5 bases. From germline, CDR1 is SEHNR and CDR2 FQNEAQ (reference sequence). This CDR3 region has 15 residues. Trimming stripped 1 base from V and 4 bases from J, with 13 bases between. Here the CDR3 reads CASSLGQGGTETQYF. DNA of the CDR3: TGTGCCAGCAGCTTAGGCCAGGGTGGCACAGAGACCCAGTACTTC.

V is TRBV28 and J is TRBJ2-1; tentative D call: TRBD2 (6 bases). With 5 bases removed from V and 4 bases from J, the gap between germline ends came to 18 bases. Germline V CDR1 and CDR2: MDHEN, SYDVKM. This CDR3 has 16 amino acids. The CDR3 DNA sequence: TGTGCCAGCAGTCTGCTGGAGGGTGAGGAATACAATGAGCAGTTCTTC. Translating gives CASSLLEGEEYNEQFF.

This chain links TRBV5-8 with TRBJ2-7, with D possibly TRBD1 on 5 matching bases. The CDR3 contains 14 residues. The V gene's germline CDR1 is SGHTS and CDR2 YDEGEE. V lost 5 bases and J lost 9, with 21 bases in between. In DNA, the CDR3 is TGTGCCAGCAGGCTGCCACCTCTAGGGGAACGGCAGTACTTC. Amino acid sequence: CASRLPPLGERQYF.

The chain links TRBV4-1 to TRBJ2-1; D uncertain. This CDR3 has 15 amino acids. The germline V gene encodes CDR1 MGHRA and CDR2 YSYEKL. Between the trimmed V and J ends, which lost 1 base and 6 bases, there was a span of 13 bases. In DNA form, the CDR3 reads TGCGCCAGCAGCCAAGGGAGTCAGTCTGGCAATGAGCAGTTCTTC. Translating gives CASSQGSQSGNEQFF.

This clone came up a few times. The chain joins TRBV15 to TRBJ2-7; D gene ambiguous. Trimming removed 2 bases at V and 0 bases at J, with 5 bases between. CDR3 length: 13 residues. Germline assignment: CDR1 LNHNV and CDR2 YYDKDF (reference sequence). The CDR3 region is CATSRPLSYEQYF. In DNA, the CDR3 is TGTGCCACCAGCAGACCTCTCTCCTACGAGCAGTACTTC.

The gene calls are TRBV11-2 and TRBJ1-1; D gene uncertain. The CDR3 spans 13 residues. The V gene's germline CDR1 is SGHAT and CDR2 FQNNGV. V shed 2 bases and J shed 4 bases, with 8 bases lying between them. The CDR3 spells CASSLQFATEAFF. CDR3 bases: TGTGCCAGCAGCTTACAGTTTGCCACTGAAGCTTTCTTT.

The genes are TRBV18 and TRBJ1-2, with D hard to call. The CDR3 has 16 amino acids. The V gene lost 3 bases and the J gene lost 3 bases, with 17 bases spanning the gap. CDR1 and CDR2 (germline): KGHSH, LQKENI. The CDR3 sequence is CASSPGIWGGDYGYTF. The CDR3, as DNA: TGTGCCAGCTCACCCGGGATCTGGGGAGGAGACTATGGCTACACCTTC.

In this sample, this clone turned up a few times. This chain joins TRBV6-5 and TRBJ1-1; the D gene is possibly TRBD1 (5 bases). Trimming left V 6 bases short and J 1 base short, with 15 bases between. Looked up from germline, CDR1 is MNHEY and CDR2 is SVGAGI. This CDR3 has 15 residues. DNA for the CDR3: TGTGCCAGCAGACGAACTCGACAGACGAACACTGAAGCTTTCTTT. Translation: CASRRTRQTNTEAFF.

This clone was recorded a few times. The chain couples TRBV28 to TRBJ2-1; 8 nucleotides line up with TRBD2. After removal of 1 base from V and 5 bases from J, the junction contained 7 bases not matched to a gene. CDR3 length equals 16 residues. Germline CDR1 is MDHEN and CDR2 is SYDVKM. CDR3 sequence: CASSLYTGGLNNEQFF. In nucleotides, the CDR3 is TGTGCCAGCAGTTTATATACGGGAGGGCTTAACAATGAGCAGTTCTTC.

The chain combines TRBV7-2 with TRBJ2-7; 9 positions match TRBD1. Trimming removed 3 bases from V and 2 bases from J; junction bases left unmatched: 5. This CDR3 is 15 amino acids long. Looked up from germline, CDR1 is SGHTA and CDR2 is FQGNSA. The CDR3 DNA sequence: TGTGCCAGCAGCTTCTCGGGACAGGGAACCTACGAGCAGTACTTC. This translates into CASSFSGQGTYEQYF.

This clone is judged medium-sized. J is TRBJ1-1 and V is TRBV10-3; the D gene is possibly TRBD1 (6 bases). The CDR3 covers 14 residues. Germline values: CDR1 ENHRY, CDR2 SYGVKD. Trimming removed 5 bases from V and 2 bases from J, with 12 bases in between. CDR3 sequence reads: CAISNRDPNTEAFF. DNA of the CDR3: TGTGCCATCAGTAACAGGGACCCAAACACTGAAGCTTTCTTT.

This clone was detected only once. The chain recombines TRBV15 with TRBJ1-3; D call uncertain. Between the trimmed V and J ends, which lost 5 bases and 4 bases, there was a span of 15 bases. The CDR3 runs 15 residues. From germline, CDR1 is LNHNV and CDR2 YYDKDF (reference sequence). The CDR3 DNA follows: TGTGCCACCAGCCGTCAGAGAGACTCCGGAAACACCATATATTTT. This translates into CATSRQRDSGNTIYF.

The chain couples TRBV6-1 to TRBJ1-1, with D possibly TRBD1 on 6 matching bases. This CDR3 has 12 residues. Trimming shortened V by 7 bases and J by 4 bases, and 10 bases separated the two germline ends. Per germline, CDR1 MNHNS and CDR2 SASEGT. The CDR3 spells CASTGVGTEAFF. DNA of the CDR3: TGTGCCAGCACAGGGGTCGGCACTGAAGCTTTCTTT.

The J gene is TRBJ2-7, the V gene TRBV7-2; perhaps TRBD2 as D (5 bases). The germline gives CDR1 SGHTA, CDR2 FQGNSA. Trimming left V 5 bases short and J 4 bases short, with 18 bases between. This CDR3 has 15 residues. In nucleotides, the CDR3 is TGTGCCAGCAGCATTGATTGGGGAGTGGGGTACGAGCAGTACTTC. Translating gives CASSIDWGVGYEQYF.

V usage is TRBV28 and J usage is TRBJ1-4, with D uncertain. The CDR3 runs 14 residues. V dropped 3 bases and J dropped 5 bases, with 10 bases sitting between them. From germline, CDR1 is MDHEN and CDR2 SYDVKM. This CDR3 reads CASSLGGVNEKLFF. The CDR3, as DNA: TGTGCCAGCAGTTTGGGTGGAGTGAATGAAAAACTGTTTTTT. Variable domain in full (rest from reference TRBV28 and TRBJ1-4): DVKVTQSSRYLVKRTGEKVFLECVQDMDHENMFWYRQDPGLGLRLIYFSYDVKMKEKGDIPEGYSVSREKKERFSLILESASTNQTSMYLCASSLGGVNEKLFFGSGTQLSVL.

This chain uses TRBV5-1 with TRBJ2-3; TRBD2 agrees at 8 bases. The CDR3 has 16 amino acids. Germline-derived CDR1 and CDR2 are SGHRS and YFSETQ. V shed 3 bases, J shed 4 bases, and the junction held 10 bases outside the gene matches. The CDR3 nucleotides are TGCGCCAGCAGCTCGGCGACTAGCGCATCAGCAGATACGCAGTATTTT. It codes for CASSSATSASADTQYF.

The chain links TRBV10-3 to TRBJ2-3; the D gene is possibly TRBD1 (5 bases). The CDR3 runs to 14 residues. CDR1 ENHRY and CDR2 SYGVKD come from the germline V gene. V was trimmed by 6 bases and J by 0 bases, leaving 10 bases between them. CDR3 region: CAIRRQLSTDTQYF. In DNA, the CDR3 is TGTGCCATCAGAAGACAGCTTAGCACAGATACGCAGTATTTT.

CDR3 sequence reads: CASRNRAPGAEAFF. The CDR3 DNA reads as TGTGCCAGCAGGAACAGGGCCCCTGGGGCTGAAGCTTTCTTT. The gene calls are TRBV19 and TRBJ1-1, with D possibly matching TRBD1 (6 bases). The germline V gene has CDR1 LNHDA and CDR2 SQIVND (reference sequence). V was cut by 9 bases and J by 6 bases, with 20 bases left in between. The CDR3 loop spans 14 amino acids.

The V and J genes are TRBV5-1 and TRBJ2-7; TRBD1 is a possible D gene (6 bases). The CDR3 covers 14 residues. CDR1 SGHRS and CDR2 YFSETQ come from the germline V gene. Trimming pared 0 bases from V and 3 bases from J, leaving 10 bases between. The CDR3: CASSLVGRGYEQYF. The CDR3 DNA reads TGCGCCAGCAGCTTGGTTGGCAGGGGCTACGAGCAGTACTTC.

The chain employs TRBV6-5 and TRBJ1-4; no clear D gene. V lost 1 base to trimming and J lost 6 bases, with 12 bases between them. The CDR3 has 15 amino acids. CDR1 is MNHEY and CDR2 is SVGAGI in the germline V gene. The DNA of the CDR3 is TGTGCCAGCAGTTACTGCTCGGGTCATTATGAAAAACTGTTTTTT. Protein: CASSYCSGHYEKLFF.